These 17 T cell receptor beta chains share one sample of origin, sequenced in a study of tumor-infiltrating lymphocytes in primary liver carcinoma. The researchers obtained blood RNA from unsorted whole blood and also extracted germline DNA. TCR beta cDNA was made from 450 to 600 ng total RNA with a constant-region primer. A slightly modified ARM-PCR protocol with three nested multiplex PCR rounds produced these TCR beta libraries. Running about 11 cycles apiece, the first two PCR rounds relied on TRBV1-TRBV30 forward primers together with a C-beta reverse primer. TCRdb processed the multiplex PCR reads anew with MiXCR; each CDR3 protein has one entry. Of 190,000 or so distinct CDR3 sequences in the sample, 65% were seen once. The sequencing sample was made of peripheral blood. The source of these receptors is a woman aged 60-70 years with primary liver carcinoma and hepatitis B virus infection.

The chain combines TRBV28 with TRBJ1-2; no firm D call. The CDR3 runs to 10 residues. Looked up from germline, CDR1 is MDHEN and CDR2 is SYDVKM. Trimming took off 6 bases at V and 6 bases at J, with 5 bases between the two ends. The CDR3 is CASRSHGYTF. CDR3 nucleotide sequence: TGTGCCAGCAGGTCCCATGGCTACACCTTC.

This clonotype has a handful of counts. The chain carries TRBV5-4 and TRBJ2-3; maybe TRBD1 (5 bases). CDR3 length: 15 residues. The germline gives CDR1 SGHNT, CDR2 YYREEE (reference sequence). V lost 0 bases and J lost 6, with 14 bases in between. CDR3 bases: TGTGCCAGCAGCTTGGGGGGCCCGAACAGGGATACGCAGTATTTT. Translated, it gives CASSLGGPNRDTQYF.

A note on this clonotype: The junction does not match germline at one end; this may be a read error. The V and J genes are TRBV11-2 and TRBJ2-7, with 10 bases matching TRBD2. This CDR3 is built from 16 residues. The V gene's germline CDR1 is SGHAT and CDR2 FQNNGV. The CDR3 DNA sequence: TGTGCCAGCAGGTTAGATCCAGCGGGAGGGCCCCCCGAGCAGTACTTC. It encodes CASRLDPAGGPPEQYF.

The sample holds a few counts of this clonotype. The chain employs TRBV6-2 or TRBV6-3 and TRBJ2-1, with D unclear. The germline CDR1 and CDR2 sequences are MNHEY and SVGEGT. The CDR3 is 17 residues long. The V end was cut by 7 bases, the J end by 4 bases, with 23 bases between. CDR3 loop: CASTPSGLRSRYNEQFF. Here the CDR3 DNA reads TGTGCCAGCACCCCTTCTGGGTTAAGGTCAAGGTACAATGAGCAGTTCTTC.

This clonotype was recorded a few times. The chain carries TRBV6-5 and TRBJ2-1; 11 bases agree with TRBD2. The CDR3 covers 17 residues. Germline V CDR1 and CDR2: MNHEY, SVGAGI. V lost 2 bases and J lost 5; bases outside the gene matches: 8. The CDR3, as DNA: TGTGCCAGCAGTTACCGGACTAGCGGGCTGAGAGACAATGAGCAGTTCTTC. Translating gives CASSYRTSGLRDNEQFF.

Here the CDR3 reads CASSEEKQVYQEKLFF. The CDR3 DNA sequence: TGTGCCAGCAGTGAAGAGAAACAGGTCTATCAGGAAAAACTGTTTTTT. The chain is built from TRBV6-1 and TRBJ1-4; a possible D gene is TRBD1 (5 bases). The CDR3 consists of 16 residues. CDR1 and CDR2 from the germline V gene are MNHNS and SASEGT. Trimming removed 1 base from V and 8 bases from J, with 17 bases in between.

This clonotype came up a few times. In nucleotides, the CDR3 is TGCGCCAGCAGCCACACTACTCGGGGGGACCTGGCCCTTAGGGGCTACACCTTC. Residues: CASSHTTRGDLALRGYTF. The chain combines TRBV4-1 with TRBJ1-2, with TRBD1 as a possible D gene (5 bases). The CDR3 has 18 residues. Between the trimmed V and J ends, which lost 3 bases and 8 bases, there was a span of 28 bases. Germline V gene sequence: CDR1 MGHRA, CDR2 YSYEKL.

This clonotype has only one observation. The rearrangement uses TRBV29-1 and TRBJ2-5; D uncertain. Germline CDR1 SQVTM, CDR2 ANQGSEA. CDR3 length: 13 amino acids. The V end lost 8 bases, the J end lost 2 bases, and 15 bases lay between the germline ends. The CDR3 bases are TGCAGCATTGCAGGATCGGGTCAAGAGACCCAGTACTTC. As protein: CSIAGSGQETQYF.

This clonotype was detected a few times. The V gene is TRBV5-6, the J gene TRBJ1-6, with D maybe TRBD1 (5 bases). The V end was cut by 5 bases, the J end by 9 bases, with 15 bases between. The CDR3 is 14 residues long. The V gene's germline CDR1 is SGHDT and CDR2 YYEEEE. This CDR3 is CASRPGTEGSPLHF. CDR3 DNA sequence: TGTGCCAGCAGACCCGGGACGGAAGGTTCACCCCTCCACTTT.

Points on this clonotype: A much larger clone lies one base from this, so it may be a read error. The rearrangement links TRBV6-1 to TRBJ1-5; no reliable D call. Germline lookup yields CDR1 MNHNS and CDR2 SASEGT. The CDR3 runs to 15 residues. CDR3 nucleotide sequence: TGTGCCAGCAGTGAAGCGCTAGGGCCAAATCGGCCCCAGCATTTT. It is translated as CASSEALGPNRPQHF.

As to this clonotype: A single base separates this from a much larger clone, so it may be a read error. V is TRBV6-1 and J is TRBJ1-1, with 7 bases aligning to TRBD1. The CDR3 covers 16 residues. Germline loops: CDR1 MNHNS, CDR2 SASEGT. In DNA form, the CDR3 reads TGTGACAGCAGTCGACAGGGTTTGGGGCCGAACACTGAAGCTTTCTTT. Protein product: CDSSRQGLGPNTEAFF.

For this clonotype: At one boundary the junction diverges from the germline segment, which might be a read error. The chain combines TRBV11-2 with TRBJ2-7, with a weak D call TRBD2 (6 bases). The CDR3 totals 19 residues. In germline, CDR1 is SGHAT, CDR2 FQNNGV. In DNA form, the CDR3 reads TGTGCCAACAGCTCGAGGGGACGGATAAGACTGGCGGGACGGTACGAGCAGTACTTC. Encoded protein: CANSSRGRIRLAGRYEQYF.

A word on this clonotype: This may be a read error: a much more frequent sequence differs by one nucleotide. V usage is TRBV4-2 and J usage is TRBJ2-6; the D gene is possibly TRBD1 (5 bases). The length of the CDR3 is 16 residues. Germline CDR1 and CDR2: LGHNA and YNFKEQ. The CDR3 nucleotides read TGTGCCAGCAGCCAAGCCCTACTTTCTGGGGCCAACATCCTGACTTTC. This codes for CASSQALLSGANILTF.

This chain connects TRBV2 to TRBJ1-2; D possibly corresponds to TRBD1 (5 bases). This CDR3 is built from 11 residues. Trimming took 8 bases from V and 8 from J, leaving 12 bases between them. CDR1 is SNHLY, CDR2 FYNNEI, per germline. The CDR3 reads CASGARAGYTF. DNA for the CDR3: TGTGCCAGCGGTGCCAGGGCGGGCTACACCTTC.

This clonotype appeared a few times. The rearrangement links TRBV7-9 to TRBJ2-4; 7 nucleotides agree with TRBD1. Losses at the gene ends were 5 bases for V and 1 base for J; bases not matched to a gene: 2. CDR1 and CDR2 from the germline V gene are SEHNR and FQNEAQ (reference sequence). The CDR3 length is 14 residues. CDR3 protein: CASSQGQAKNIQYF. As DNA, the CDR3 is TGTGCCAGCAGCCAGGGACAGGCCAAAAACATTCAGTACTTC. The variable domain in full, completed from reference TRBV7-9 and TRBJ2-4, reads DTGVSQNPRHKITKRGQNVTFRCDPISEHNRLYWYRQTLGQGPEFLTYFQNEAQLEKSRLLSDRFSAERPKGSFSTLEIQRTEQGDSAMYLCASSQGQAKNIQYFGAGTRLSVL.

This clonotype has a count of ten or more. The chain has TRBV6-6 and TRBJ1-6, with D perhaps TRBD1 (6 bases). The CDR3 loop spans 15 amino acids. The V end was cut by 6 bases, the J end by 3 bases, with 12 bases between. CDR1 and CDR2 (germline): MNHNY, SVGAGI (reference sequence). This chain's CDR3 is CASSPGQIYNSPLHF. The CDR3 region has the DNA TGTGCCAGCAGCCCCGGACAGATCTATAATTCACCCCTCCACTTT.

This clonotype was seen more than once but under ten times. A much larger clone lies one base from this, so it may be a read error. CDR3 sequence (DNA): TGTGCCAACAGTTACTCGGGACAGGGCGATCAGCCCCAGCATTTT. Residues: CANSYSGQGDQPQHF. The chain uses TRBV6-5 and TRBJ1-5, with 9 bases matching TRBD1. The CDR3 is 15 residues long. Germline V CDR1 and CDR2: MNHEY, SVGAGI.